The next 5 T cell receptor beta chains were all read from a single sample in a study of T cell repertoires in cytomegalovirus infection. TCRdb called the reads again in MiXCR, with one record for every CDR3 protein. The sample carries approximately 290,000 distinct CDR3 sequences, roughly 23% recorded once. The source material was PBMCs. Receptors originate from a human donor in good health (CMV status not recorded). Some clones in this sample may be carry-over from other donors' samples.

This clonotype appeared a few times. The chain carries TRBV18 and TRBJ1-1; D call uncertain. The CDR3 is 13 residues long. The V gene lost 3 bases and the J gene lost 5 bases, with 10 bases spanning the gap. Germline CDR1 is KGHSH and CDR2 is LQKENI. The CDR3, as DNA: TGTGCCAGCTCACCGGCCGCGGGAACTGAAGCTTTCTTT. Protein sequence: CASSPAAGTEAFF. Variable domain in full (rest from reference TRBV18 and TRBJ1-1): NAGVMQNPRHLVRRRGQEARLRCSPMKGHSHVYWYRQLPEEGLKFMVYLQKENIIDESGMPKERFSAEFPKEGPSILRIQQVVRGDSAAYFCASSPAAGTEAFFGQGTRLTVV.

This clonotype has a count of ten or more. This sequence joins TRBV7-2 and TRBJ2-4; 9 bases map to TRBD1. Germline assignment: CDR1 SGHTA and CDR2 FQGNSA. V shed 4 bases, J shed 6 bases, and the junction held 10 bases outside the gene matches. The CDR3 sequence is 16 residues long. The CDR3 sequence is CASSSLQGASGNIQYF. Here the CDR3 DNA reads TGTGCCAGCAGCTCACTACAGGGGGCGTCGGGAAACATTCAGTACTTC. Full variable domain (missing parts from reference TRBV7-2 and TRBJ2-4): GAGVSQSPSNKVTEKGKDVELRCDPISGHTALYWYRQSLGQGLEFLIYFQGNSAPDKSGLPSDRFSAERTGGSVSTLTIQRTQQEDSAVYLCASSSLQGASGNIQYFGAGTRLSVL.

This clonotype has at least ten counts. The V and J genes are TRBV19 and TRBJ1-1; D perhaps matches TRBD1 (5 bases). The CDR3 loop spans 15 amino acids. Between the trimmed V and J ends, which lost 5 bases and 1 base, there was a span of 14 bases. In germline, CDR1 is LNHDA, CDR2 SQIVND (reference sequence). The CDR3: CASSPRWDPNTEAFF. The CDR3 coding sequence is TGTGCCAGTAGTCCCCGATGGGACCCGAACACTGAAGCTTTCTTT. The complete variable domain, with remaining parts taken from reference TRBV19 and TRBJ1-1, reads DGGITQSPKYLFRKEGQNVTLSCEQNLNHDAMYWYRQDPGQGLRLIYYSQIVNDFQKGDIAEGYSVSREKKESFPLTVTSAQKNPTAFYLCASSPRWDPNTEAFFGQGTRLTVV.

The chain is built from TRBV19 and TRBJ2-1; TRBD2 matches 14 bases. From germline, CDR1 is LNHDA and CDR2 SQIVND (reference sequence). The CDR3 runs to 16 residues. The trim removed 11 bases at V and 5 bases at J, leaving 11 bases unmatched. The CDR3 nucleotides are TGTGCCTCAAAGGGACTAGCGGGAGAATCGCACAATGAGCAGTTCTTC. This codes for CASKGLAGESHNEQFF.

The chain links TRBV7-6 to TRBJ1-1, with D maybe TRBD1 (6 bases). The CDR3 covers 13 residues. V lost 5 bases, J lost 3 bases, and 10 bases lay in between. CDR1 is SGHVS, CDR2 FNYEAQ, per germline. The CDR3 DNA is TGTGCCAGCAGCAAACAGGGTGACACTGAAGCTTTCTTT. Its protein product is CASSKQGDTEAFF.